The source of this T cell receptor beta chain is a study of blood T cell repertoires in COVID-19 (dated by TCRdb to about 2020). For the study in its entirety: The collaborator samples originated in the United States, Italy and Spain and spanned the acute and convalescent phases of COVID-19. A de-identified subject ID, COVID-19 status, age in years and sex were almost always included in the sample metadata. Samples were obtained from the ongoing ImmuneRACE study (first 160 participants) and from about 1,300 subjects provided by 6 global collaborators. Deeply sampled blood TCRbeta repertoires from subjects exposed to, actively infected with, or recovered from COVID-19 were included in the dataset. The repertoires were released in a freely available public database meant as a resource for research on the immune response to SARS-CoV-2. Where available, HLA class I and class II types were obtained from metadata supplied by the sample provider rather than from assay-based typing. The prospective study material was composed of cDNA or gDNA derived from T cells, B-cell-depleted T cells, or PBMCs.

Collaborating institutions collected whole blood in K2EDTA tubes following their own protocols. Collaborator samples were shipped for TCRbeta analysis as frozen whole blood, isolated PBMCs, or DNA extracted from either sample type. The germline V gene encodes CDR1 LNHDA and CDR2 SQIVND (reference sequence). The CDR3 measures 14 amino acids from cysteine to phenylalanine. Only the CDR3 region is kept as DNA, spanning 42 bases read in frame from base 1. V and J are trimmed by 5 bases and 5 bases, and the gene matches miss 7 bases of the junction. TCRbeta CDR3 regions were amplified from genomic DNA by means of the immunoSEQ Assay, a bias-controlled multiplex PCR. As for how the authors treated the data: Nucleated cell counts per sample were estimated from amplification of reference gene primers within the assay. To quantify the absolute abundance of each unique TCRbeta CDR3 rearrangement, sequence reads were collapsed and filtered. For each sample, productive Simpson clonality was calculated as the square root of Simpson's diversity index over productive rearrangements. The table comes from immuneACCESS by way of TCRdb, which keeps in-frame sequences with V and J called. Part of the clones is missing from these tables; in studies checked, under half for an unresolved V gene and the rest for unknown reasons. V and J calls and clone size follow that table, whereas D and trimming were derived from the DNA. The sample yields about 50,000 clones; over 80% were counted once. The ten largest clonotypes hold about 12% of the sample.

There are a few counts of this clone. Its recognized antigen is unknown. No qualities accompany the bases; no much larger clone lies one base away. The full study reports these points: The quantity of clinical and demographic metadata differed by source and by participant and was supplied without curation.

The clonotype originates from a human donor with active COVID-19. The donor label of this sample is uncertain. The rearranged segments are TRBV19 and TRBJ1-2; TRBD1 aligns with 8 central bases. Sequenced input: peripheral blood. The CDR3 protein: CASSSRDRIYGYTF. The nucleotide sequence reads TGTGCCAGTAGTTCCCGGGACAGGATATATGGCTACACCTTC.